These 21 T cell receptor beta chains came from one sample sequenced in a study of response to subunit inactivated influenza vaccine (dated by TCRdb to the late 2010s). Libraries were prepared through RT-PCR. Sequencing took place on an Illumina HiSeq 2500. Clones were called with MiXCR by TCRdb after fastp trimmed the public reads at Q25, and only in-frame beta chains were retained. CDR3 protein duplicates are merged, each entry listing the most common genes and DNA. The sample table contains 800,000 or so distinct CDR3 sequences; only one count was recorded for roughly 20% of them. The leading ten clones occupy roughly a tenth of the sample. The specimen comprised PBMCs from blood, sampled more than 4 days after vaccination. The receptors shown here come from a middle-aged man who received an inactivated influenza vaccine. Donor details come from another sample of the same person, matched by shared clones.

This clonotype was detected a few times. The chain is built from TRBV5-1 and TRBJ2-2, with 7 bases matching TRBD1. The CDR3 consists of 18 residues. The V gene end was trimmed by 4 bases and the J gene end by 2 bases; junction bases not matched to a gene: 14. The germline gives CDR1 SGHRS, CDR2 YFSETQ. This CDR3 reads CASSANRGPSINTGELFF. CDR3 DNA sequence: TGCGCCAGCAGCGCCAACAGGGGTCCCTCGATTAACACCGGGGAGCTGTTTTTT.

The V gene is TRBV29-1, the J gene TRBJ2-7, with TRBD2 matching 7 bases. Trimming took 5 bases from V and 6 from J; bases not matched to a gene: 13. Per germline, CDR1 SQVTM and CDR2 ANQGSEA. This CDR3 has 14 amino acids. The CDR3 bases are TGCAGCGTTATTGGCGGAACGGGGGGTAGCGAGCAGTACTTC. Protein: CSVIGGTGGSEQYF.

The V gene is TRBV5-1, the J gene TRBJ2-2, with D perhaps matching TRBD2 (5 bases). Germline V CDR1 and CDR2: SGHRS, YFSETQ. V dropped 4 bases and J dropped 0 bases, with 10 bases sitting between them. This CDR3 has 15 residues. CDR3 in amino acids: CASSPAEANTGELFF. The CDR3 DNA is TGCGCCAGCAGCCCGGCGGAGGCGAACACCGGGGAGCTGTTTTTT.

The rearrangement joins TRBV5-1 to TRBJ2-2; D not resolved. Trimming pared 3 bases from V and 9 bases from J, leaving 15 bases between. The CDR3 is 14 residues long. Germline V gene lookup returns CDR1 SGHRS and CDR2 YFSETQ. The CDR3 reads CASSSTPPVRELFF. CDR3 DNA sequence: TGCGCCAGCAGCTCGACCCCCCCGGTCCGGGAGCTGTTTTTT.

V usage is TRBV2 and J usage is TRBJ2-5; 12 bases align to TRBD2. Germline V gene data show CDR1 as SNHLY and CDR2 as FYNNEI. The CDR3 runs to 15 residues. V dropped 5 bases and J dropped 5; count of bases not matched to a gene: 6. DNA for the CDR3: TGTGCCAGCAGTATCGCTGGGACTAGCGGGGAGACCCAGTACTTC. Its protein is CASSIAGTSGETQYF.

J is TRBJ2-7 and V is TRBV4-1, with D possibly matching TRBD1 (6 bases). This CDR3 has 16 residues. Germline values: CDR1 MGHRA, CDR2 YSYEKL. Between the trimmed V and J ends, which lost 1 base and 2 bases, there was a span of 15 bases. CDR3 in DNA: TGCGCCAGCAGCCAAGCTGGGACACCTTGGACCTACGAGCAGTACTTC. It specifies CASSQAGTPWTYEQYF.

This clonotype was recorded many times. This chain connects TRBV10-3 to TRBJ2-1; 9 bases fit TRBD2. V shed 0 bases, J shed 15 bases, and the junction held 15 bases outside the gene matches. Germline V gives CDR1 ENHRY, CDR2 SYGVKD. This CDR3 has 16 residues. The CDR3 here is CAISESIGGRAPVTFF. The CDR3 nucleotides read TGTGCCATCAGTGAGTCGATTGGCGGGAGGGCCCCGGTCACGTTCTTC.

The V call is TRBV16, the J call TRBJ1-4; D not resolved. The CDR3 runs 13 residues. Germline CDR1 KGHSY, CDR2 FQNENV. V was shortened by 4 bases and J by 7 bases, with 10 bases between the two germline ends. CDR3 residues: CASSPADTEKLFF. CDR3 DNA sequence: TGTGCCAGCAGCCCGGCAGATACTGAAAAACTGTTTTTT.

The V gene is TRBV5-1, the J gene TRBJ2-1, with D possibly TRBD1 on 6 matching bases. The CDR3 totals 14 residues. The germline V gene has CDR1 SGHRS and CDR2 YFSETQ. Trimming removed 0 bases from V and 8 bases from J, with 12 bases in between. In DNA form, the CDR3 reads TGCGCCAGCAGCTTGGCCAGGGGAGTCGATGAGCAGTTCTTC. Protein product: CASSLARGVDEQFF.

The J gene is TRBJ2-7, the V gene TRBV7-9; maybe TRBD1 (6 bases). Trimming took off 0 bases at V and 10 bases at J, with 13 bases between the two ends. Per the germline V gene, CDR1 is SEHNR and CDR2 is FQNEAQ (reference sequence). The CDR3 contains 13 residues. In nucleotides, the CDR3 is TGTGCCAGCAGCTTAGCATTGTCAGGGGATCAGTACTTC. Protein product: CASSLALSGDQYF.

This chain's CDR3 is CASSFATGLGGTEAFF. The CDR3 DNA reads TGTGCCAGCAGTTTTGCCACGGGACTCGGGGGCACTGAAGCTTTCTTT. V usage is TRBV12-3 or TRBV12-4 and J usage is TRBJ1-1, with a weak D call TRBD1 (5 bases). The V gene lost 3 bases and the J gene lost 4 bases, with 18 bases spanning the gap. CDR3 length equals 16 residues.

The V and J genes are TRBV20-1 and TRBJ2-3; 10 nucleotides align to TRBD2. CDR3 length equals 14 residues. Per the germline V gene, CDR1 is DFQATT and CDR2 is SNEGSKA (reference sequence). V gave up 2 bases and J gave up 6 bases; unmatched junction bases: 5. This CDR3 is CSARQRGGIDTQYF. CDR3 DNA sequence: TGCAGTGCTAGACAGCGGGGGGGCATCGATACGCAGTATTTT.

A few counts support this clonotype. This chain connects TRBV18 to TRBJ2-7; 10 nucleotides align to TRBD2. The CDR3 has 16 amino acids. Unmatched junction bases numbered 10, after V lost 5 bases and J lost 3 bases. CDR1 KGHSH and CDR2 LQKENI come from the germline V gene. The CDR3 sequence is CASSSKGTSVFYEQYF. The CDR3 DNA sequence: TGTGCCAGCTCATCTAAGGGGACTAGCGTATTCTACGAGCAGTACTTC.

This clonotype appeared a few times. The chain uses TRBV9 and TRBJ2-3; TRBD2 agrees at 9 bases. V lost 4 bases to trimming and J lost 5 bases; unmatched junction nucleotides: 14. Germline V gene lookup returns CDR1 SGDLS and CDR2 YYNGEE. The CDR3 is 17 amino acids. CDR3 in amino acids: CASSHPERGAAEDTQYF. For the CDR3, the DNA is TGTGCCAGCAGCCACCCCGAGCGGGGGGCTGCCGAAGATACGCAGTATTTT.

In this sample, this clonotype turned up a few times. This sequence joins TRBV7-9 and TRBJ2-7; tentative D call: TRBD1 (7 bases). Looked up from germline, CDR1 is SEHNR and CDR2 is FQNEAQ (reference sequence). There are 13 residues in the CDR3. Between the trimmed V and J ends, which lost 2 bases and 7 bases, there was a span of 12 bases. CDR3 region: CASSLISGGEQYF. CDR3 nucleotides: TGTGCCAGCAGCTTAATTTCAGGGGGGGAGCAGTACTTC.

Points on this clonotype: One end of the junction does not line up with germline, which may come from a read error. The rearrangement links TRBV14 to TRBJ2-2, with D unclear. The CDR3 sequence is 14 residues long. Germline CDR1 and CDR2: SGHDN and FVKESK. The CDR3 sequence is CARSQRISTGELFF. CDR3 in DNA: TGTGCCAGGAGCCAGAGGATTAGCACCGGGGAGCTGTTTTTT.

This chain links TRBV27 with TRBJ2-1, with 9 nucleotides matching TRBD2. CDR3 length: 16 residues. Germline assignment: CDR1 MNHEY and CDR2 SMNVEV (reference sequence). The ends lost 5 bases at V and 7 bases at J; junction bases unmatched: 12. This CDR3 reads CASSHASGRLSNEQFF. The CDR3 DNA sequence: TGTGCCAGCAGTCACGCCAGCGGGAGGTTGTCGAATGAGCAGTTCTTC.

Only one count was recorded for this clonotype. The V and J genes are TRBV11-1 and TRBJ2-1; 12 bases agree with TRBD2. V dropped 4 bases and J dropped 0; count of bases not matched to a gene: 10. This CDR3 region has 19 residues. The germline CDR1 and CDR2 sequences are SGHAT and FQDESV (reference sequence). The chain's CDR3 is CASSSPKGLAGSSYNEQFF. DNA of the CDR3: TGTGCCAGCAGCTCGCCCAAGGGACTAGCGGGTAGCTCCTACAATGAGCAGTTCTTC.

This rearrangement joins TRBV6-2 or TRBV6-3 to TRBJ1-5; the D gene is possibly TRBD1 (5 bases). Germline CDR1 and CDR2: MNHEY and SVGEGT. This CDR3 has 16 amino acids. V gave up 2 bases and J gave up 0 bases, with 11 bases separating them. CDR3 nucleotide sequence: TGTGCCAGCAGTTACGACGACAGTTATAGCAATCAGCCCCAGCATTTT. Protein: CASSYDDSYSNQPQHF.

The chain uses TRBV7-6 and TRBJ2-7, with 11 positions matching TRBD1. V dropped 7 bases and J dropped 6; count of bases not matched to a gene: 8. CDR3 size: 14 residues. CDR1 and CDR2 (germline): SGHVS, FNYEAQ. The DNA of the CDR3 is TGTGCCAGCACGCCCGGACAGGGGGCCAGCGAGCAGTACTTC. It codes for CASTPGQGASEQYF.

This sequence joins TRBV5-1 and TRBJ2-1, with 10 bases identical to TRBD1. The V segment lost 2 bases and the J segment 6 bases; nucleotides outside the gene matches: 5. This CDR3 is built from 15 residues. The germline V gene encodes CDR1 SGHRS and CDR2 YFSETQ. The DNA of the CDR3 is TGCGCCAGCAGCTTCTGGGACAGGGGAGCCAATGAGCAGTTCTTC. Its translation is CASSFWDRGANEQFF.